This TCR beta chain came from a study of shared clonotypes between healthy human individuals. The protocol was immunoSEQ multiplex PCR, while the TCRdb copy is restricted to in-frame clones and leaves out a portion. The sample carries 2 million to 2.5 million clones, approximately 96% recorded once. Germline CDR1 and CDR2: SEHNR and FQNEAQ (reference sequence). The junction had 5 bases not matched to a gene; V was cut back by 3 bases and J by 2 bases. This CDR3 has 15 residues. Sequencing was performed on naive CD4+ T cells sorted from blood. As to subset: CD45RA+ positively selected. V usage is TRBV7-9 and J usage is TRBJ2-5, with 8 bases that match TRBD1. The clonotype comes from a man younger than 30 in good health. CDR3: CASSFAYRGQETQYF. In DNA form, the CDR3 reads TGTGCCAGCAGCTTTGCGTACAGGGGGCAAGAGACCCAGTACTTC.